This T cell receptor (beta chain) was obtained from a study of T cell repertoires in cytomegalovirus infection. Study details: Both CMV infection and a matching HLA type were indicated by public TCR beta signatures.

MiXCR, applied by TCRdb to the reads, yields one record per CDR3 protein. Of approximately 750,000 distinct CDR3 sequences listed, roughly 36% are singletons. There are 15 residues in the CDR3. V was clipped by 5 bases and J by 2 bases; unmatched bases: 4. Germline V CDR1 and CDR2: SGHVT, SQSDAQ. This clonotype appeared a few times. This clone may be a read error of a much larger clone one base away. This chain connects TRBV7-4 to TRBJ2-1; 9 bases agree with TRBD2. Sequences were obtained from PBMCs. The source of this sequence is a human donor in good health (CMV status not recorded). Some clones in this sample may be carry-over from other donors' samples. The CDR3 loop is CASSHRLAAYNEQFF. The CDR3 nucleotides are TGTGCCAGCAGCCACCGACTAGCGGCCTACAATGAGCAGTTCTTC.